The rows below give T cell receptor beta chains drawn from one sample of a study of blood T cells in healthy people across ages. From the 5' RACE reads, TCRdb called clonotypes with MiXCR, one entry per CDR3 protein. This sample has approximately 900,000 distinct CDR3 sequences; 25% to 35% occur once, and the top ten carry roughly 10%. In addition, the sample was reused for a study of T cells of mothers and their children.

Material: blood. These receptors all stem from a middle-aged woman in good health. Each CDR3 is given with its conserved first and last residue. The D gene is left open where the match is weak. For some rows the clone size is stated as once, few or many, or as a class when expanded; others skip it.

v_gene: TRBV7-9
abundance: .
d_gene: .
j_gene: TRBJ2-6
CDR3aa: CASSPRGGGSGANVLTF
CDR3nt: TGTGCCAGCAGCCCCAGGGGAGGGGGCTCTGGGGCCAACGTCCTGACTTTC

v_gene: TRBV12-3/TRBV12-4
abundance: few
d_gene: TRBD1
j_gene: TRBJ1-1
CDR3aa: CASMEDRATEAFF
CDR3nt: TGTGCCAGCATGGAGGACAGGGCGACTGAAGCTTTCTTT

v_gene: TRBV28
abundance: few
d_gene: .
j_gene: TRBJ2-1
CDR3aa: CASRFTSSWTYNEQFF
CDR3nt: TGTGCCAGCAGGTTCACTAGCTCCTGGACCTACAATGAGCAGTTCTTC

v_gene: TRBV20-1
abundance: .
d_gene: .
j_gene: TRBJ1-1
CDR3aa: CSARSREERAGTEAFF
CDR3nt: TGCAGTGCTAGGAGCAGGGAGGAGAGGGCGGGCACTGAAGCTTTCTTT

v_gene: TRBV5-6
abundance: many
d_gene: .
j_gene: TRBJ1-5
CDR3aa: CASSLLSGRSNQPQHF
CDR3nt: TGTGCCAGCAGCTTGCTGTCCGGGAGGAGCAATCAGCCCCAGCATTTT

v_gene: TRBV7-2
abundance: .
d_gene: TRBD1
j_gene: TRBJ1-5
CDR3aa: CASSFYGTGFSNQPQHF
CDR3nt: TGTGCCAGCAGCTTTTACGGGACAGGCTTTAGCAATCAGCCCCAGCATTTT

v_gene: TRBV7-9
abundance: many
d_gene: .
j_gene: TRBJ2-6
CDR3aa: CASSNSWGTGANVLTF
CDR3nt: TGTGCCAGCAGCAACTCTTGGGGGACTGGGGCCAACGTCCTGACTTTC

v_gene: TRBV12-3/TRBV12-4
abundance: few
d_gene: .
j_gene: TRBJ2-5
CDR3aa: CASSFLRKETQYF
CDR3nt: TGTGCCAGCAGTTTCCTCCGAAAAGAGACCCAGTACTTC

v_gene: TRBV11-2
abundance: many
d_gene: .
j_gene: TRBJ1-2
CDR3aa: CASSRDAGLDGYTF
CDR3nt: TGTGCCAGCAGCCGCGACGCAGGGTTGGACGGCTACACCTTC

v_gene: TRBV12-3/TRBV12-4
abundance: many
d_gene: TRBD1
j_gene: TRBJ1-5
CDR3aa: CASSSRDRRSGQPQHF
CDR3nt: TGTGCCAGCAGTAGCCGGGACAGGAGGTCTGGTCAGCCCCAGCATTTT

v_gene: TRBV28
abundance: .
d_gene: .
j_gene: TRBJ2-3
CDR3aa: CASSLLERISTDTQYF
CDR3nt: TGTGCCAGCAGTTTATTGGAGCGGATAAGCACAGATACGCAGTATTTT

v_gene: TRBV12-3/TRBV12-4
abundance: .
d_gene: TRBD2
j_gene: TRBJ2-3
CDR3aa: CASRKTSGFTDTQYF
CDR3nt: TGTGCCAGCAGAAAGACTAGCGGGTTCACAGATACGCAGTATTTT

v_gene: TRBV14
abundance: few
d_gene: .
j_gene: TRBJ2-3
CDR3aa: CASSQSAKGRDTQYF
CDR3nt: TGTGCCAGCAGCCAGTCGGCGAAGGGGAGGGATACGCAGTATTTT

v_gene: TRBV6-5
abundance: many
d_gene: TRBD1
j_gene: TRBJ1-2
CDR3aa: CASHSPRQGANYGYTF
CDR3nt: TGTGCCAGCCACAGCCCACGACAGGGCGCTAACTATGGCTACACCTTC

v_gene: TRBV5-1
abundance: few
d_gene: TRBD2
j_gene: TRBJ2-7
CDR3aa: CTSSPTLTSTYEQYF
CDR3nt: TGCACCAGCAGCCCGACTCTGACTAGCACCTACGAGCAGTACTTC